This entry lists 26 T cell receptor beta chains sequenced from one sample in a study of shared clonotypes between healthy human individuals. Profiling relied on immunoSEQ multiplex PCR, and the TCRdb table lists in-frame clones only, not all of them. The table lists over 300,000 clones, 80% to 90% of them singletons. The specimen sequenced was memory CD8+ T cells sorted from blood. Subset of the sample: CD45RO+ cells pooled with CCR7-negative TemRA cells. Receptor source: a man aged 18 to 35 in good health.

CDR3 loop: CASSQDPPGGEWETQYF. DNA for the CDR3: TGCGCCAGCAGCCAAGATCCACCGGGAGGGGAGTGGGAGACCCAGTACTTC. V gene TRBV4-1 combines with J gene TRBJ2-5; TRBD2 agrees at 8 bases. This CDR3 spans 17 amino acids. Unmatched junction bases numbered 11, after V lost 0 bases and J lost 5 bases. The germline CDR1 and CDR2 sequences are MGHRA and YSYEKL.

V is TRBV28 and J is TRBJ2-1, with TRBD2 matching 7 bases. J was trimmed by 5 bases and V by 8 bases; bases with no gene match: 12. This CDR3 has 15 amino acids. The germline V gene has CDR1 MDHEN and CDR2 SYDVKM. CDR3 DNA: TGTGCCAGCCGCCTTTACGAGCGGGGCGACAATGAGCAGTTCTTC. Translation gives CASRLYERGDNEQFF.

The V and J genes are TRBV6-1 and TRBJ1-5; D gene unclear. Germline lookup yields CDR1 MNHNS and CDR2 SASEGT. V was shortened by 1 base and J by 4 bases, with 14 bases between the two germline ends. This CDR3 is built from 16 residues. The CDR3 nucleotides read TGTGCCAGCAGTGAAGGGTTTAGGGCCGCGAATCAGCCCCAGCATTTT. Its translation is CASSEGFRAANQPQHF.

The chain links TRBV29-1 to TRBJ2-2; possibly TRBD2 for D (7 bases). Germline V gene data show CDR1 as SQVTM and CDR2 as ANQGSEA. V was pared by 3 bases and J by 5 bases, with 10 bases between. The length of the CDR3 is 13 residues. Here the CDR3 DNA reads TGCAGCGTTGACAGGGGAGGGACCGGGGAGCTGTTTTTT. Encoded protein: CSVDRGGTGELFF.

This rearrangement joins TRBV2 to TRBJ2-7; tentatively, D is TRBD1 (6 bases). CDR3 length: 15 residues. Germline CDR1 is SNHLY and CDR2 is FYNNEI. V was trimmed by 4 bases and J by 2 bases, leaving 15 bases between them. CDR3: CASSAQQGIAYEQYF. CDR3 sequence (DNA): TGTGCCAGCAGTGCTCAACAGGGCATCGCCTACGAGCAGTACTTC.

V usage is TRBV5-8 and J usage is TRBJ1-6; D gene ambiguous. V lost 4 bases to trimming and J lost 0 bases, with 17 bases between them. The CDR3 has 18 residues. The germline V gene has CDR1 SGHTS and CDR2 YDEGEE. CDR3 sequence reads: CASSGTVYLSSYNSPLHF. The CDR3 DNA follows: TGTGCCAGCAGCGGAACAGTCTATTTGAGCTCCTATAATTCACCCCTCCACTTT.

This clone was observed a few times. The J gene is TRBJ2-1, the V gene TRBV10-3; a weak D match, TRBD2 (6 bases). Germline V lookup: CDR1 ENHRY, CDR2 SYGVKD. The CDR3 runs 15 residues. The V end was cut by 3 bases, the J end by 2 bases, with 11 bases between. In DNA form, the CDR3 reads TGTGCCATCAGTGAAACGGGCGGGACCTACAATGAGCAGTTCTTC. It is translated as CAISETGGTYNEQFF.

This chain uses TRBV6-6 with TRBJ1-1, with D possibly being TRBD1 (6 bases). Germline values: CDR1 MNHNY, CDR2 SVGAGI (reference sequence). CDR3 size: 15 residues. V was shortened by 5 bases and J by 0 bases, with 13 bases between the two germline ends. The CDR3 DNA sequence: TGTGCCAGCAGTAACATGGACAGTTTGAACACTGAAGCTTTCTTT. It encodes CASSNMDSLNTEAFF.

J is TRBJ1-1 and V is TRBV27; D possibly corresponds to TRBD1 (6 bases). With 6 bases removed from V and 0 bases from J, the gap between germline ends came to 14 bases. This CDR3 region has 15 residues. Germline loops: CDR1 MNHEY, CDR2 SMNVEV (reference sequence). The DNA of the CDR3 is TGTGCCAGCAGCAGGGGTGGGGTTTTGAACACTGAAGCTTTCTTT. It translates to CASSRGGVLNTEAFF.

The sample holds one count of this clone. Other DNA sequences in this sample translate to the same CDR3. The V call is TRBV4-1, the J call TRBJ1-1; 7 bases are a match to TRBD1. Trimming removed 1 base from V and 5 bases from J; junction bases left unmatched: 7. This CDR3 contains 15 residues. Germline V gene sequence: CDR1 MGHRA, CDR2 YSYEKL. DNA for the CDR3: TGCGCCAGCAGCCAAGGTAGGGGGCAGGGGACTGAAGCTTTCTTT. Translated, it gives CASSQGRGQGTEAFF.

This clone was observed once. The V and J genes are TRBV5-6 and TRBJ2-7, with D possibly being TRBD1 or TRBD2 (5 bases each). The V end lost 0 bases, the J end lost 6 bases, and 7 bases lay between the germline ends. This CDR3 has 12 residues. CDR1 is SGHDT and CDR2 is YYEEEE in the germline V gene. The CDR3 loop reads CASSLAGTEQYF. CDR3 sequence (DNA): TGTGCCAGCAGCTTGGCCGGGACCGAGCAGTACTTC.

This clone was found a few times. This sequence joins TRBV29-1 and TRBJ2-3; D might be TRBD1 (5 bases). The CDR3 spans 14 residues. Looked up from germline, CDR1 is SQVTM and CDR2 is ANQGSEA. V shed 8 bases and J shed 4 bases, with 19 bases lying between them. The CDR3 DNA is TGCAGCTCCTCCCCCCTGGGGCCCTCAGATACGCAGTATTTT. Residues: CSSSPLGPSDTQYF.

V usage is TRBV5-1 and J usage is TRBJ2-4, with unresolved D. CDR1 SGHRS and CDR2 YFSETQ come from the germline V gene. Trimming took off 0 bases at V and 9 bases at J, with 22 bases between the two ends. The CDR3 is 17 residues long. The CDR3 DNA follows: TGCGCCAGCAGCTTGGATCCGGACGGTGTTTGGAACGGCATTCAGTACTTC. Translated: CASSLDPDGVWNGIQYF.

The genes are TRBV6-6 and TRBJ2-2; no clear D gene. Per germline, CDR1 MNHNY and CDR2 SVGAGI (reference sequence). The CDR3 runs to 16 residues. V dropped 6 bases and J dropped 4 bases, with 18 bases sitting between them. The DNA of the CDR3 is TGTGCCAGCAGCTTCGGCGAGGTGATGGGCACCGGGGAGCTGTTTTTT. This gives the protein CASSFGEVMGTGELFF.

This clone is labeled medium-sized. This chain uses TRBV27 with TRBJ1-2; 11 bases fit TRBD1. The length of the CDR3 is 15 residues. Trimming removed 7 bases from V and 2 bases from J; junction bases left unmatched: 6. In germline, CDR1 is MNHEY, CDR2 SMNVEV (reference sequence). This CDR3 is CASKGQGARNYGYTF. CDR3 DNA sequence: TGTGCCAGCAAAGGACAGGGGGCGCGAAACTATGGCTACACCTTC.

The rearrangement uses TRBV27 and TRBJ2-1; D is unresolved. Per the germline V gene, CDR1 is MNHEY and CDR2 is SMNVEV (reference sequence). Trimming stripped 3 bases from V and 5 bases from J, with 11 bases between. The CDR3 totals 14 residues. The chain's CDR3 is CASSLIKTNNEQFF. DNA for the CDR3: TGTGCCAGCAGTTTGATTAAGACCAACAATGAGCAGTTCTTC.

The V and J genes are TRBV10-3 and TRBJ2-3; 9 nucleotides match TRBD2. Germline loops: CDR1 ENHRY, CDR2 SYGVKD. After removal of 8 bases from V and 1 base from J, the junction contained 4 bases not matched to a gene. The CDR3 loop spans 14 amino acids. The CDR3 nucleotides read TGTGCCATCGGGACTAGCCGACGCACAGATACGCAGTATTTT. It specifies CAIGTSRRTDTQYF.

V gene TRBV11-2 combines with J gene TRBJ2-7; 7 nucleotides match TRBD2. J lost 0 bases, V lost 4 bases, and 6 bases had no gene match. The germline V gene has CDR1 SGHAT and CDR2 FQNNGV. The CDR3 runs 15 residues. The CDR3 is CASSWSGRPSYEQYF. In DNA form, the CDR3 reads TGTGCCAGCAGCTGGTCCGGGAGGCCCTCCTACGAGCAGTACTTC.

The chain recombines TRBV5-1 with TRBJ2-2, with 7 nucleotides matching TRBD1. There are 13 residues in the CDR3. Unmatched junction bases numbered 5, after V lost 6 bases and J lost 6 bases. The germline V gene encodes CDR1 SGHRS and CDR2 YFSETQ. The CDR3 DNA is TGCGCCAGCAACCCGACAGGGTCCGGGGAGCTGTTTTTT. Translated: CASNPTGSGELFF.

V is TRBV6-5 and J is TRBJ1-2; a possible D gene is TRBD1 (5 bases). Trimming shortened V by 8 bases and J by 2 bases, and 12 bases separated the two germline ends. The germline CDR1 and CDR2 sequences are MNHEY and SVGAGI. The CDR3 runs to 13 residues. The CDR3 is CASGETANYGYTF. CDR3 coding DNA: TGTGCCAGCGGGGAGACAGCAAACTATGGCTACACCTTC.

V usage is TRBV6-1 and J usage is TRBJ2-1, with unresolved D. The CDR3 loop spans 10 amino acids. The germline V gene has CDR1 MNHNS and CDR2 SASEGT. The germline V and J ends were trimmed by 8 bases and 9 bases, with 8 bases remaining between them. The DNA of the CDR3 is TGTGCCAGCCGTAGCCCTGAGCAGTTCTTC. This gives the protein CASRSPEQFF.

The V call is TRBV4-1, the J call TRBJ1-2; perhaps TRBD1 as D (5 bases). This CDR3 contains 15 residues. Germline V gene data show CDR1 as MGHRA and CDR2 as YSYEKL. V was trimmed by 4 bases and J by 2 bases, leaving 14 bases between them. CDR3 bases: TGCGCCAGCAGCCTCGATGAGGGGTACAACTATGGCTACACCTTC. It translates to CASSLDEGYNYGYTF.

V is TRBV7-9 and J is TRBJ1-5, with 7 bases that match TRBD1. J was trimmed by 3 bases and V by 5 bases; bases with no gene match: 7. The CDR3 is made up of 15 amino acids. Per germline, CDR1 SEHNR and CDR2 FQNEAQ (reference sequence). CDR3 coding DNA: TGTGCCAGCAGCGCGGGGACAGTTAACAATCAGCCCCAGCATTTT. Translation gives CASSAGTVNNQPQHF.

V is TRBV30 and J is TRBJ2-7, with unresolved D. Trimming left V 2 bases short and J 3 bases short, with 5 bases between. The CDR3 has 11 residues. CDR1 and CDR2 from the germline V gene are GTSNPN and SVGIG (reference sequence). The CDR3 DNA follows: TGTGCCTGGAGTTTTAACTACGAGCAGTACTTC. Encoded protein: CAWSFNYEQYF.

This clone occurred once. V and J are TRBV4-1 and TRBJ1-1; no definite D call. The V end lost 0 bases, the J end lost 3 bases, and 8 bases lay between the germline ends. CDR1 is MGHRA and CDR2 is YSYEKL in the germline V gene. The length of the CDR3 is 14 residues. CDR3 nucleotides: TGCGCCAGCAGCCAAGAGGTCGAACACACTGAAGCTTTCTTT. This encodes CASSQEVEHTEAFF.

The chain links TRBV5-6 to TRBJ2-7, with 8 positions matching TRBD1. CDR3 length: 15 amino acids. Looked up from germline, CDR1 is SGHDT and CDR2 is YYEEEE. Trimming at V came to 0 bases and at J to 9 bases, leaving 11 bases not matched to a gene. CDR3 residues: CASSLGNRDRLGQYF. CDR3 sequence (DNA): TGTGCCAGCAGCTTGGGGAACCGGGACAGGCTGGGGCAGTACTTC.